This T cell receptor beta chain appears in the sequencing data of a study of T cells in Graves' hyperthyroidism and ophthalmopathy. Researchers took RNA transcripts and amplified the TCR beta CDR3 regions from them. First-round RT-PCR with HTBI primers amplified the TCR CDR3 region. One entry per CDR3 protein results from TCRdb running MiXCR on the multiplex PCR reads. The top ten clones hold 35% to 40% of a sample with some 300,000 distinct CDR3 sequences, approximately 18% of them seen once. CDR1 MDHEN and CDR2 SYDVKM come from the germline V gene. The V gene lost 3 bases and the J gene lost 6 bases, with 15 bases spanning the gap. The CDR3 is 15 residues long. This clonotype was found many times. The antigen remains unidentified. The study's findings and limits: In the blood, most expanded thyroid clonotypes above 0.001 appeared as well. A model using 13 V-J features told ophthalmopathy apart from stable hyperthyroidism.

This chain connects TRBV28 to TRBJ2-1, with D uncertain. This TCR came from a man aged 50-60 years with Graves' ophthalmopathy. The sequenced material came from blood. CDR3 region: CASSFTSQSSNEQFF. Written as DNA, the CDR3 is TGTGCCAGCAGTTTTACGTCCCAAAGTTCCAATGAGCAGTTCTTC. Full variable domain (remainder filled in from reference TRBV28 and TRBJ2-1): DVKVTQSSRYLVKRTGEKVFLECVQDMDHENMFWYRQDPGLGLRLIYFSYDVKMKEKGDIPEGYSVSREKKERFSLILESASTNQTSMYLCASSFTSQSSNEQFFGPGTRLTVL.